One and the same sample provided the 3 T cell receptor beta chains below, sequenced in a study of shared clonotypes between healthy human individuals. Data came from immunoSEQ multiplex PCR; TCRdb stores just in-frame clones and leaves some out. The repertoire holds roughly 1,100,000 clones, around 75% seen once, with around 1.4% in the top ten. Material for sequencing was memory CD4+ T cells sorted from blood. Subset in this sample: CD45RA-negative fraction. Receptor source: a man younger than 35 in good health.

The sample holds a few counts of this clone. The sample contains more than one DNA sequence encoding this CDR3. The chain employs TRBV10-3 and TRBJ1-5; D gene uncertain. The CDR3 runs 13 residues. Trimming removed 4 bases from V and 3 bases from J, with 7 bases in between. The germline CDR1 and CDR2 sequences are ENHRY and SYGVKD. In DNA, the CDR3 is TGTGCCATCAGTGCGACGGACAATCAGCCCCAGCATTTT. Protein: CAISATDNQPQHF.

The V call is TRBV28, the J call TRBJ1-2; no clear D gene. The V and J ends lost 8 bases and 8 bases respectively, with 18 bases between them. Germline V CDR1 and CDR2: MDHEN, SYDVKM. This CDR3 comprises 13 residues. The CDR3: CASFGKDEYGYTF. CDR3 DNA: TGTGCCAGCTTTGGTAAGGATGAGTACGGCTACACCTTC.

This chain joins TRBV7-2 and TRBJ2-3, with TRBD1 matching 8 bases. Trimming removed 3 bases from V and 0 bases from J; junction bases left unmatched: 2. Germline V gene lookup returns CDR1 SGHTA and CDR2 FQGNSA. This CDR3 contains 15 residues. The CDR3 loop is CASSLTGASTDTQYF. The CDR3 region has the DNA TGTGCCAGCAGCTTGACAGGGGCTAGCACAGATACGCAGTATTTT.